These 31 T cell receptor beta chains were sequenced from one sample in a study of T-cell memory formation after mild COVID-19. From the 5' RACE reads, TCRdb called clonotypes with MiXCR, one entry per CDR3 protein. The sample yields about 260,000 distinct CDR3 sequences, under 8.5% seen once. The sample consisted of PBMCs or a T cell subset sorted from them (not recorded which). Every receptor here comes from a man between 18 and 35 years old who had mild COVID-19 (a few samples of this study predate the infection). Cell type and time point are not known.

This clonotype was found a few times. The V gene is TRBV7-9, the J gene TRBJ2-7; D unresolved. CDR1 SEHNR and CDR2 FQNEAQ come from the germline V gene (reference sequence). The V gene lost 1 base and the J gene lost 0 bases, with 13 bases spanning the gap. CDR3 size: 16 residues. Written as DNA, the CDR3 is TGTGCCAGCAGCTTAGTGTTGTACGGAAGCTCCTACGAGCAGTACTTC. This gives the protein CASSLVLYGSSYEQYF. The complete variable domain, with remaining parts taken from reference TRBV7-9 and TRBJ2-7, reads DTGVSQNPRHKITKRGQNVTFRCDPISEHNRLYWYRQTLGQGPEFLTYFQNEAQLEKSRLLSDRFSAERPKGSFSTLEIQRTEQGDSAMYLCASSLVLYGSSYEQYFGPGTRLTVT.

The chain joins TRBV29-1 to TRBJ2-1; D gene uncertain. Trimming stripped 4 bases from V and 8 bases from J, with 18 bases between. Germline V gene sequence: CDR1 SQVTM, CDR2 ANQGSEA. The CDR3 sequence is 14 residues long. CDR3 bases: TGCAGCGTTGGCGGAGTGTTTGGCTGGGATGAGCAGTTCTTC. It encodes CSVGGVFGWDEQFF.

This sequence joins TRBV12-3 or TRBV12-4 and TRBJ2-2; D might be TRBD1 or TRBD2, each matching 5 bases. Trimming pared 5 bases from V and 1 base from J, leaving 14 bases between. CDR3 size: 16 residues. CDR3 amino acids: CASSPRGLQNTGELFF. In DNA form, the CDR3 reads TGTGCCAGCAGTCCCCGGGGCCTTCAGAACACCGGGGAGCTGTTTTTT.

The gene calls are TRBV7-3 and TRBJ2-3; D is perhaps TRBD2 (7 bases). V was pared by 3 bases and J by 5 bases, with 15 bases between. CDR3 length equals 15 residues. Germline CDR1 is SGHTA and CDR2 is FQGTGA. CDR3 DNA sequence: TGTGCCAGCAGCTTTGGAGGGGGGGCCGGAGATACGCAGTATTTT. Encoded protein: CASSFGGGAGDTQYF.

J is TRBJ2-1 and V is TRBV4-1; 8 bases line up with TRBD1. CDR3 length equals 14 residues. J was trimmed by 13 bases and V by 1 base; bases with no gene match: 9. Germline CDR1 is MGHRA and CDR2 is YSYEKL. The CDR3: CASSQAQGAGPQFF. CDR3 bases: TGCGCCAGCAGCCAAGCCCAGGGGGCCGGCCCACAGTTCTTC.

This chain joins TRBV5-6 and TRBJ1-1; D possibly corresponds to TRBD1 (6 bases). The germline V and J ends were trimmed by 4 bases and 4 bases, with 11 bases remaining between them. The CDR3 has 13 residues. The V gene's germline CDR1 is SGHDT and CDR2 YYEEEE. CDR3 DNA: TGTGCCAGCAGCAAGACCAGGGGCACTGAAGCTTTCTTT. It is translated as CASSKTRGTEAFF.

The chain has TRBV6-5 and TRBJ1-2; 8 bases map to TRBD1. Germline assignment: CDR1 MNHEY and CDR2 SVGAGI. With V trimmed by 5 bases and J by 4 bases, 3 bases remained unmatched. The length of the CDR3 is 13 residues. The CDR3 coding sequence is TGTGCCAGCAGTCCAGGGGGCTCCTATGGCTACACCTTC. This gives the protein CASSPGGSYGYTF.

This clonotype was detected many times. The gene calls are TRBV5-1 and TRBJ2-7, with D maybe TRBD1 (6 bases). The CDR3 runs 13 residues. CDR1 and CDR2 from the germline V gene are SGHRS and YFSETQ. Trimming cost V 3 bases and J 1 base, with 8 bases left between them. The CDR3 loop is CASSYGQSYEQYF. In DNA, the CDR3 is TGCGCCAGCAGCTATGGACAGTCCTACGAGCAGTACTTC.

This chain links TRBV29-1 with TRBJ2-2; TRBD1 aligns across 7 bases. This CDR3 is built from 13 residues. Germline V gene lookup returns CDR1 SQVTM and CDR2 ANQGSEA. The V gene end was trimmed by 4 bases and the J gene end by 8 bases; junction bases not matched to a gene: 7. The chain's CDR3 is CSVAEQGLGELFF. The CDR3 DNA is TGCAGCGTTGCTGAACAGGGGTTGGGGGAGCTGTTTTTT.

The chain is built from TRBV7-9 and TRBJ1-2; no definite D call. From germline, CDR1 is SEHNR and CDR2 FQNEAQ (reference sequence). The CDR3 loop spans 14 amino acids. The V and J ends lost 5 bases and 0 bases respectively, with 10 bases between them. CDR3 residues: CASSTQNSNYGYTF. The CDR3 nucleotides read TGTGCCAGCAGCACACAGAATTCTAACTATGGCTACACCTTC.

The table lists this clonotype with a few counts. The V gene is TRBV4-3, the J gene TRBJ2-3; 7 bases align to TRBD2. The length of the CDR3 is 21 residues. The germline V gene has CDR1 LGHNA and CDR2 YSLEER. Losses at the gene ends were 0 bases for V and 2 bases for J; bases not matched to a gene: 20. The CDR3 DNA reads TGCGCCAGCAGCCAAGATCTGGGATTAGCGGGTTTACCATGGTACACAGATACGCAGTATTTT. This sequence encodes CASSQDLGLAGLPWYTDTQYF.

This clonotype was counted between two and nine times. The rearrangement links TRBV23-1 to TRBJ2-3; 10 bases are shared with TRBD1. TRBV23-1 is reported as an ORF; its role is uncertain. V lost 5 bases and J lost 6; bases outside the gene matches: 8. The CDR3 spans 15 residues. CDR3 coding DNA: TGCGCCAGCAGTGAAATTCCGACAGGGGGCGATACGCAGTATTTT. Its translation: CASSEIPTGGDTQYF.

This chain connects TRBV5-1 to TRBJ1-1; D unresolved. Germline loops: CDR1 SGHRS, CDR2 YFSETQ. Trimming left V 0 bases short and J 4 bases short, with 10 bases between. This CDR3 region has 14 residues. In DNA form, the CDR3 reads TGCGCCAGCAGCTTGGCGACGGGAGCCACTGAAGCTTTCTTT. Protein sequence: CASSLATGATEAFF.

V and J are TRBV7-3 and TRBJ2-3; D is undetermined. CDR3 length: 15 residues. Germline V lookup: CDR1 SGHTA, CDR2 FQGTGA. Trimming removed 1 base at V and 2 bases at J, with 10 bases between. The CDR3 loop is CASSLNVGNTDTQYF. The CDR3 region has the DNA TGTGCCAGCAGCTTAAATGTGGGAAACACAGATACGCAGTATTTT.

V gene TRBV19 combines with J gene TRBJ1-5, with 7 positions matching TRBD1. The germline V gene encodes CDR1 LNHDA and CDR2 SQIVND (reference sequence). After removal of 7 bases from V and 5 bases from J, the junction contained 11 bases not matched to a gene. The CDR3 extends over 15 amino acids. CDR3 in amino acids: CASIKLARGDQPQHF. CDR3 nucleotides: TGTGCCAGTATTAAGCTAGCCAGGGGGGATCAGCCCCAGCATTTT.

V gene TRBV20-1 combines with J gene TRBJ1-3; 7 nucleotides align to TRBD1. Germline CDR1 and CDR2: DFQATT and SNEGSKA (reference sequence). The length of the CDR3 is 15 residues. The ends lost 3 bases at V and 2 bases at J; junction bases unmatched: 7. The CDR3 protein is CSARRQGGPGNTIYF. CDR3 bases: TGCAGTGCTAGGCGACAGGGTGGTCCTGGAAACACCATATATTTT.

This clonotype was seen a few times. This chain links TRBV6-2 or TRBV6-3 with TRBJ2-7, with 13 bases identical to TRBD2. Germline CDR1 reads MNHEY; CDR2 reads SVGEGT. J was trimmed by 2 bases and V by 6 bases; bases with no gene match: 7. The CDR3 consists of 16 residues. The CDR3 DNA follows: TGTGCCAGCAGACCAAGACTAGCGGGGGGACCCTACGAGCAGTACGTC. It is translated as CASRPRLAGGPYEQYV.

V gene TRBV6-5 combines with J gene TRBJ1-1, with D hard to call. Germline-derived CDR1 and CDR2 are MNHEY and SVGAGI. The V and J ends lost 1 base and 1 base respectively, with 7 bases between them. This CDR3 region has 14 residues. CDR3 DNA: TGTGCCAGCAGTTACTTGGGCGGGAACACTGAAGCTTTCTTT. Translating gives CASSYLGGNTEAFF.

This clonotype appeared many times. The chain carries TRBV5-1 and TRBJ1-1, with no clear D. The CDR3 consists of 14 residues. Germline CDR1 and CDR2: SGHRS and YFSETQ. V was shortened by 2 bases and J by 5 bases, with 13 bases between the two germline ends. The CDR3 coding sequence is TGCGCCAGCAGCTTTGGAGGGTCGGAGACTGAAGCTTTCTTT. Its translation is CASSFGGSETEAFF.

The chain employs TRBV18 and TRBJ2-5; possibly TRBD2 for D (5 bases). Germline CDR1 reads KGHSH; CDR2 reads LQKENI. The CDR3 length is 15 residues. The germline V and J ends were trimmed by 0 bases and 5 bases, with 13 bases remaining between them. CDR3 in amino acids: CASSPPAGLGETQYF. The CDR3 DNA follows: TGTGCCAGCTCACCACCGGCGGGCCTGGGTGAGACCCAGTACTTC.

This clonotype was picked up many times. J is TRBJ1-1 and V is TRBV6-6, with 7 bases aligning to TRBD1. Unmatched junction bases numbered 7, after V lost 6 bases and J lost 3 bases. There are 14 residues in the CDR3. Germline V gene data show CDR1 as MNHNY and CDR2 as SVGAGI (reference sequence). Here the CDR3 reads CASSTSGGDTEAFF. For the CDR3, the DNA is TGTGCCAGCAGCACCTCAGGGGGGGACACTGAAGCTTTCTTT.

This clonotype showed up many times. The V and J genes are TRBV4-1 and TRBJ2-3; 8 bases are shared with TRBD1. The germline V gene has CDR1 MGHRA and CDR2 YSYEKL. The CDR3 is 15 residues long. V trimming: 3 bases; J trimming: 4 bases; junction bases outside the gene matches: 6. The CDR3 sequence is CASSQHGQGPDTQYF. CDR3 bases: TGCGCCAGCAGCCAGCACGGACAGGGCCCAGATACGCAGTATTTT.

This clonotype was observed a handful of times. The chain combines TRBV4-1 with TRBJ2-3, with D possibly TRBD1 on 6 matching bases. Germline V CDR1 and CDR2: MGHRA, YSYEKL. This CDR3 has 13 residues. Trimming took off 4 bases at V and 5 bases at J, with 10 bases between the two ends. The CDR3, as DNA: TGCGCCAGCAGCCGATGGACAGAAGATACGCAGTATTTT. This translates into CASSRWTEDTQYF.

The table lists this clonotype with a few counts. CDR3 sequence: CASSPEGTSFNYGYTF. DNA for the CDR3: TGTGCCAGCTCACCAGAGGGGACATCTTTTAACTATGGCTACACCTTC. The chain joins TRBV18 to TRBJ1-2; D perhaps matches TRBD1 (6 bases). V was cut by 2 bases and J by 1 base, with 14 bases left in between. This CDR3 is 16 amino acids long. Germline-derived CDR1 and CDR2 are KGHSH and LQKENI.

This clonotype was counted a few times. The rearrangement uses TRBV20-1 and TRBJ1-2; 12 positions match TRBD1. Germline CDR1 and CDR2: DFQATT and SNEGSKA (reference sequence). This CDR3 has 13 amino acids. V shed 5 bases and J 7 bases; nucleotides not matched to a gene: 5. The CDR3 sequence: CSAGDRGRGGYTF. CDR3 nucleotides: TGCAGTGCTGGGGACAGGGGGCGAGGTGGCTACACCTTC.

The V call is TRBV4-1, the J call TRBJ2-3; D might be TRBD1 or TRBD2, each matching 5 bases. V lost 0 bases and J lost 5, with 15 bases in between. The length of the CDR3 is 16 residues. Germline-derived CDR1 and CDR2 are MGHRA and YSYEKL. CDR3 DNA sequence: TGCGCCAGCAGCCAAGAAGTCAGGTCGAGGGGAGATACGCAGTATTTT. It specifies CASSQEVRSRGDTQYF.

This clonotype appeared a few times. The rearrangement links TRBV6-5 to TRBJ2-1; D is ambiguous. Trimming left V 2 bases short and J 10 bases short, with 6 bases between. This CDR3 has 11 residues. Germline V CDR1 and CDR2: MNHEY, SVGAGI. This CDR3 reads CASSYEVEQFF. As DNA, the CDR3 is TGTGCCAGCAGTTACGAGGTGGAGCAGTTCTTC.

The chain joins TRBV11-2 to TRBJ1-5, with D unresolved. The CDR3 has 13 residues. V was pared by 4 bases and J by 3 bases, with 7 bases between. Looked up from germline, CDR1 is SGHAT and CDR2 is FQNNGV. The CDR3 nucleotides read TGTGCCAGCAGCTCTCAAAACAATCAGCCCCAGCATTTT. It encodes CASSSQNNQPQHF.

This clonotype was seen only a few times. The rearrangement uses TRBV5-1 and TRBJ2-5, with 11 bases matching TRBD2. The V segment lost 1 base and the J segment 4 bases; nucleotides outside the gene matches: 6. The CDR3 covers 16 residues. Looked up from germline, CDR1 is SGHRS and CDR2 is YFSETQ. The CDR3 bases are TGCGCCAGCAGCTTGTCCGTGACTAGCGGGGTAGAGACCCAGTACTTC. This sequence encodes CASSLSVTSGVETQYF.

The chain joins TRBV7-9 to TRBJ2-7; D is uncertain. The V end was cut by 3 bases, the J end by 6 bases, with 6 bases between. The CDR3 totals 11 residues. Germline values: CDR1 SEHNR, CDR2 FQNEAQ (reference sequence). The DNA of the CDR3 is TGTGCCAGCAGCTTTATCGCCGAGCAGTACTTC. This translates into CASSFIAEQYF.

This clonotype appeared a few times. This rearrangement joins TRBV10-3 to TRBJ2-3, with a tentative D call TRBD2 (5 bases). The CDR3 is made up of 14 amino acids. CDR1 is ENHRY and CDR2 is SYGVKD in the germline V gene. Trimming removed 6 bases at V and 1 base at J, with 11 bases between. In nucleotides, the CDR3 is TGTGCCATCAGGGAGACTATCGGCACAGATACGCAGTATTTT. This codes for CAIRETIGTDTQYF.